This T cell receptor beta chain was retrieved from a study of regulatory T cells in long-lasting Graves disease. Study-wide results and caveats: Small sample size may have lowered accuracy.

The CDR3 totals 16 residues. V gave up 1 base and J gave up 0 bases; unmatched junction bases: 5. Germline V gene data show CDR1 as SGHTA and CDR2 as FQGNSA. Both iRepertoire HTBI primers and Arm-PCR of CDR3 regions were used to build the TCR beta libraries. One entry per CDR3 protein, called by TCRdb with MiXCR from the multiplex PCR reads. Here the sample spans some 410,000 distinct CDR3 sequences, about a sixth being singletons. This clonotype was seen repeatedly, ten times or more. What it binds is not known. Documented time point: newly diagnosed GD, antithyroid drugs for less than 3 months. Researchers made the TCR library from RNA that was extracted from PBMCs. These data also featured in a second study, about T cells in Graves' hyperthyroidism and ophthalmopathy.

The chain recombines TRBV7-2 with TRBJ1-1; 7 bases fit TRBD1. The starting material was peripheral blood mononuclear cells (PBMCs), obtained at new diagnosis, from a patient treated with antithyroid drugs. The clonotype comes from a woman in her 30s with Graves disease. CDR3 amino acids: CASSLGVRGMNTEAFF. The CDR3 nucleotides are TGTGCCAGCAGCTTAGGCGTCAGGGGGATGAACACTGAAGCTTTCTTT.